This paragraph reports one T cell receptor (beta chain). Its antigen is as yet unknown. MiXCR was run by TCRdb on the reads, yielding one entry per CDR3 protein. The sample yields under 200,000 distinct CDR3 sequences, 15% to 20% seen once. There are 15 residues in the CDR3. From germline, CDR1 is ENHRY and CDR2 SYGVKD. With V trimmed by 2 bases and J by 7 bases, 6 bases remained unmatched. These data come from a study of T cell repertoires in cytomegalovirus infection. Across the whole study: Matching HLA type and CMV infection were both indicated by public TCR beta signatures. Study observations and caveats: The study identified carriers of CMV plus the relevant HLA from cumulative public TCR beta family frequency.

This clonotype was sampled from a human donor in good health (CMV status not recorded). Some clones in this sample may be carry-over from other donors' samples. The sequenced sample consisted of CD8+ T cells from PBMCs. The chain links TRBV10-3 to TRBJ2-2; TRBD1 aligns across 8 bases. The CDR3 spells CAISETQGAGGELFF. The CDR3 DNA reads as TGTGCCATCAGTGAGACCCAGGGGGCCGGCGGGGAGCTGTTTTTT.